This record covers a single T cell receptor (beta chain). The data are from a study of cytotoxic CD8 clonotypes in ibrutinib-treated CLL. For the study at large: Productive templates per sample averaged 255,043; productive rearrangements, more than 75,000.

Trimming stripped 0 bases from V and 11 bases from J, with 13 bases between. Germline values: CDR1 SGHAT, CDR2 FQNNGV. CDR3 size: 13 residues. Sequencing was designed to attain a depth spanning 1 in 200,000 to 1 in 1 million T cells. Libraries were prepared by immunoSEQ multiplex PCR; TCRdb keeps only in-frame clonotypes and omits some of them. The sample yields 250,000 to 350,000 clones, around 77% seen once. The sequence was collected from a human donor with chronic lymphocytic leukemia. This chain connects TRBV11-2 to TRBJ1-1; unclear D gene. Specimen: PBMCs, collected at disease progression, from a patient treated with ibrutinib. CDR3 in amino acids: CASSLERTLVAFF. The CDR3 bases are TGTGCCAGCAGCTTAGAACGGACTTTGGTCGCTTTCTTT.